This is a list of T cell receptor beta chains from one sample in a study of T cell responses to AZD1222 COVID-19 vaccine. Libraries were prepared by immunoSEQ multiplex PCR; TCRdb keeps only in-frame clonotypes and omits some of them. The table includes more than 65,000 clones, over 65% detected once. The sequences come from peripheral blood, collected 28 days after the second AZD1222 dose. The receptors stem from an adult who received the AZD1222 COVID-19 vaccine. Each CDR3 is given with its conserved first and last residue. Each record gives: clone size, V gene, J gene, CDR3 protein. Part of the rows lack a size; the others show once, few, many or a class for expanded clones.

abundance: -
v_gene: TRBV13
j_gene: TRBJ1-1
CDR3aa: CASSLVTQGGWSEAFF

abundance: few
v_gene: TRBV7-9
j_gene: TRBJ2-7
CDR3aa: CASSTSSYEQYF

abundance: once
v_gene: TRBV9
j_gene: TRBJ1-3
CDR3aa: CASSPRGGGNTIYF

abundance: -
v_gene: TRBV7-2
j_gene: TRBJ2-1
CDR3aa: CASSPLMGSYNEQFF

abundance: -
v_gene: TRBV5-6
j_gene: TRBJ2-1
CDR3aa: CASSLVASYYNEQFF

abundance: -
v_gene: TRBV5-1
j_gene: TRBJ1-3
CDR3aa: CASSQQSSGNTIYF

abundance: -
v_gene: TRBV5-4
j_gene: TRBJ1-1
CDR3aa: CASSLAPGGTEAFF

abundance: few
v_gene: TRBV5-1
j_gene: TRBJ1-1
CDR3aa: CASSLFSPDTEAFF

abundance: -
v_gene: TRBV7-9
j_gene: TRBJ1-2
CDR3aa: CASTPGGSYGYTF

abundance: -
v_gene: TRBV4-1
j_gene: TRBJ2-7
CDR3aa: CASSQDIGTGYEQYF

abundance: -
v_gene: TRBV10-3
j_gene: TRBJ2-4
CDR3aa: CAISDGVGLAKNIQYF

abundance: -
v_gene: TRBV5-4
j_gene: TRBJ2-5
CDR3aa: CASSLADPETQYF

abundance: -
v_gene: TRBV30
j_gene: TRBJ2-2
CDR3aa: CAWSDSISGGTGELFF

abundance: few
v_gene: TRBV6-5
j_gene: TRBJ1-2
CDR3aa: CASSYRDSDYGYTF

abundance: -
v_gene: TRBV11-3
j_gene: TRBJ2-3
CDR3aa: CASSFAMGGLAGITDTQYF

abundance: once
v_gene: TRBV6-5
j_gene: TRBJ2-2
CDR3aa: CASSYSTMGAGELFF

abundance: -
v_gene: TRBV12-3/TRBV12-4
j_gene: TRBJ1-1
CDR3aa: CASSLDENTEAFF